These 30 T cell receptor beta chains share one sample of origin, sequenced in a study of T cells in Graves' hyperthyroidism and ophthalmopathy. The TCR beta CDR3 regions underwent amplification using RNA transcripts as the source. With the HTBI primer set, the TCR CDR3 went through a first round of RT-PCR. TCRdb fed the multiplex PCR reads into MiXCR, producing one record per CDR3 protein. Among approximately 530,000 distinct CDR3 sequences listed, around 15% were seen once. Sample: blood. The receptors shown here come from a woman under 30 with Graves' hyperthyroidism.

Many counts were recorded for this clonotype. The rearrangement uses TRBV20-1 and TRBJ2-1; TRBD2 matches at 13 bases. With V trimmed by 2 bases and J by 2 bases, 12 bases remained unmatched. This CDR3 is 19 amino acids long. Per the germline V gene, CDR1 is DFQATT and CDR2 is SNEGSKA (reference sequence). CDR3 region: CSARTLAGGQKLTYNEQFF. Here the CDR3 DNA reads TGCAGTGCTAGAACACTAGCGGGGGGGCAAAAGTTGACCTACAATGAGCAGTTCTTC.

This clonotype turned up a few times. The DNA of the CDR3 is TGTGCCAGCAGCTTAGCAGTTGATACCGGGGAGCTGTTTTTT. Translation gives CASSLAVDTGELFF. The chain has TRBV7-9 and TRBJ2-2; unclear D gene. V lost 0 bases to trimming and J lost 5 bases, with 7 bases between them. Germline-derived CDR1 and CDR2 are SEHNR and FQNEAQ (reference sequence). This CDR3 region has 14 residues.

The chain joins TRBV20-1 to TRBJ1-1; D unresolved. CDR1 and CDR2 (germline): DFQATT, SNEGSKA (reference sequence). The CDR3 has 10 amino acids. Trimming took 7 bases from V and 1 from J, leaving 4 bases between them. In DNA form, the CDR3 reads TGCAGTGTTCCGAACACTGAAGCTTTCTTT. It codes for CSVPNTEAFF.

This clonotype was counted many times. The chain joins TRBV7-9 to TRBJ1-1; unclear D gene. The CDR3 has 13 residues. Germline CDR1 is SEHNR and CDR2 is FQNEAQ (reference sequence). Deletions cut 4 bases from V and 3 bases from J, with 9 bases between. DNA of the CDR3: TGTGCCAGCAGCTCTCAAGTCGACACTGAAGCTTTCTTT. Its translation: CASSSQVDTEAFF.

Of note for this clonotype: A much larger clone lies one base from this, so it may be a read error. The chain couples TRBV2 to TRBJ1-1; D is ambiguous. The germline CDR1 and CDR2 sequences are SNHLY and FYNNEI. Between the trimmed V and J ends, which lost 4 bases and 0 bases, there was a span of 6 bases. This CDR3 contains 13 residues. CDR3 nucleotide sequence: TGTGCCAGCAGTGGCAGCATGAACACTGAAGCTTTCTTT. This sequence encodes CASSGSMNTEAFF.

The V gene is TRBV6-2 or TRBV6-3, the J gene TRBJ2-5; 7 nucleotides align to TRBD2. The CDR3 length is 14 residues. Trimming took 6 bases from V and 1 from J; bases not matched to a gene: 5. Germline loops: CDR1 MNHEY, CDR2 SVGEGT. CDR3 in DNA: TGTGCCAGCAGGGCGGGGGTAGTCCAAGAGACCCAGTACTTC. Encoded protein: CASRAGVVQETQYF.

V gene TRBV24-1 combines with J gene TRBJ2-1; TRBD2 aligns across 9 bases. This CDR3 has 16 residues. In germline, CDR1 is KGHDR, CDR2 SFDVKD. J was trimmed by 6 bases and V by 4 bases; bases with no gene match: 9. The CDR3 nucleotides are TGTGCCACCAGTGACCATAGCGGGAGAGATTTCAATGAGCAGTTCTTC. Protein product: CATSDHSGRDFNEQFF.

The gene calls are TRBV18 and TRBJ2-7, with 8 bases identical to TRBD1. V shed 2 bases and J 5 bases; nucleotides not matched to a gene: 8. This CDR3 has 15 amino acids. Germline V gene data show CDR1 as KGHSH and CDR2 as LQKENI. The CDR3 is CASSPYRGSDDEQYF. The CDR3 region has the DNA TGTGCCAGCTCACCATACAGGGGGTCGGACGACGAGCAGTACTTC.

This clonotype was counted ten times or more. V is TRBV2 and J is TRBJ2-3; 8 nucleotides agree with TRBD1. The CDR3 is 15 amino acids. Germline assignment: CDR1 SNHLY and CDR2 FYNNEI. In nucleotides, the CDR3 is TGTGCGTCGGTCAGGGGGCTTTTTAACACAGATACGCAGTATTTT. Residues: CASVRGLFNTDTQYF.

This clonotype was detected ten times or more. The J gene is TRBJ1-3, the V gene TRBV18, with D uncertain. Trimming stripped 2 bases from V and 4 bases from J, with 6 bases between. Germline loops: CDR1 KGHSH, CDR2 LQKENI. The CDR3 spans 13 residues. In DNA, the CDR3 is TGTGCCAGCTCACCAACCCAGGGAAACACCATATATTTT. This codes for CASSPTQGNTIYF. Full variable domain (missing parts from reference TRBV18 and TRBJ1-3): NAGVMQNPRHLVRRRGQEARLRCSPMKGHSHVYWYRQLPEEGLKFMVYLQKENIIDESGMPKERFSAEFPKEGPSILRIQQVVRGDSAAYFCASSPTQGNTIYFGEGSWLTVV.

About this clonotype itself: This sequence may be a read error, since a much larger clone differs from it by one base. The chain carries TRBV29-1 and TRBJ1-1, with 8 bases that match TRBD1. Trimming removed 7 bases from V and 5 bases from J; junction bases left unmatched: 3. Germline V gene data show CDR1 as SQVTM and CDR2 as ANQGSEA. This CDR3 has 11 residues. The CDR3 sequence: CSGRQGTEAFF. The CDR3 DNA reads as TGCAGCGGTCGACAGGGGACTGAAGCTTTCTTT.

The CDR3 reads CASSQGTEPNSPLHF. The CDR3 DNA is TGCGCCAGCAGCCAAGGGACAGAACCTAATTCACCCCTCCACTTT. The chain has TRBV4-1 and TRBJ1-6, with D perhaps matching TRBD1 (6 bases). Per germline, CDR1 MGHRA and CDR2 YSYEKL. V shed 1 base and J shed 6 bases, with 10 bases lying between them. The CDR3 sequence is 15 residues long.

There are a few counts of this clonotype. CDR3 bases: TGTGCCAGCAGCTTAACCTTACTAGCGGGAGTTCCGTACGAGCAGTACTTC. Amino acids: CASSLTLLAGVPYEQYF. The chain links TRBV7-9 to TRBJ2-7, with 11 bases matching TRBD2. The CDR3 extends over 17 amino acids. The germline gives CDR1 SEHNR, CDR2 FQNEAQ (reference sequence). Unmatched junction bases numbered 10, after V lost 2 bases and J lost 4 bases. The whole variable domain, filled in from reference TRBV7-9 and TRBJ2-7, reads DTGVSQNPRHKITKRGQNVTFRCDPISEHNRLYWYRQTLGQGPEFLTYFQNEAQLEKSRLLSDRFSAERPKGSFSTLEIQRTEQGDSAMYLCASSLTLLAGVPYEQYFGPGTRLTVT.

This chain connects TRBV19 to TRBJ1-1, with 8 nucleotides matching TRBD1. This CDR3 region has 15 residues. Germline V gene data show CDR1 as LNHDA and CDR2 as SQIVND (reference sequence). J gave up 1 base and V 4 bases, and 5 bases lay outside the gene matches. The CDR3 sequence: CASSRQGYANTEAFF. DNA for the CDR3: TGTGCCAGTAGTAGACAGGGGTATGCGAACACTGAAGCTTTCTTT.

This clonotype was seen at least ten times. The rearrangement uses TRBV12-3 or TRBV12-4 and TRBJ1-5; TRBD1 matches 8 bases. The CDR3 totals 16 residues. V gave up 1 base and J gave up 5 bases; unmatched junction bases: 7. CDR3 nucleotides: TGTGCCAGCAGTTTAGTTGGCAGGGGGCCAGATCAGCCCCAGCATTTT. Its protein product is CASSLVGRGPDQPQHF.

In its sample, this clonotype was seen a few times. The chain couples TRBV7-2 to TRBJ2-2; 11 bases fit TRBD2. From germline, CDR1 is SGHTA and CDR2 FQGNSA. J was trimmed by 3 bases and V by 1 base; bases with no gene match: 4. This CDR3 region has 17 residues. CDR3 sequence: CASSLGWGLADTGELFF. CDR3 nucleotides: TGTGCCAGCAGCTTAGGATGGGGACTAGCGGACACCGGGGAGCTGTTTTTT.

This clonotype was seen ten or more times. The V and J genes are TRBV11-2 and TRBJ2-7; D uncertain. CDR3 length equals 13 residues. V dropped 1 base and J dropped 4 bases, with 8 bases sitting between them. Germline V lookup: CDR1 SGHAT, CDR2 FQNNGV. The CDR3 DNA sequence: TGTGCCAGCAGCTTAGTCTCTAAGTACGAGCAGTACTTC. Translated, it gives CASSLVSKYEQYF.

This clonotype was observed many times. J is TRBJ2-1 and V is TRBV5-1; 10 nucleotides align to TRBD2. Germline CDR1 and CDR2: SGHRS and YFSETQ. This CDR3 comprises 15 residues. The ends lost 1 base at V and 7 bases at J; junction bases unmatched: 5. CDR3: CASSLLASGSNEQFF. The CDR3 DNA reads TGCGCCAGCAGCTTGTTGGCTAGCGGGAGTAATGAGCAGTTCTTC.

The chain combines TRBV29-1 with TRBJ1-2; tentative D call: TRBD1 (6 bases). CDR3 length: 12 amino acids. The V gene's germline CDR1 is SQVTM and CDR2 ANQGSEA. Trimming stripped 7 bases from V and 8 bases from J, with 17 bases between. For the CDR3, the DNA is TGCAGCGCCAGGACAGCACAACAGGGCTACACCTTC. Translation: CSARTAQQGYTF.

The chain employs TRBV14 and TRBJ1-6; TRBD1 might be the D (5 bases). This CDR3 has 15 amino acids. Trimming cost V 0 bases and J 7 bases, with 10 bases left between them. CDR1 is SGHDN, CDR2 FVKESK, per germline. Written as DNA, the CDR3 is TGTGCCAGCAGCCAAGATTGGGGGGTAAATTCACCCCTCCACTTT. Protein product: CASSQDWGVNSPLHF.

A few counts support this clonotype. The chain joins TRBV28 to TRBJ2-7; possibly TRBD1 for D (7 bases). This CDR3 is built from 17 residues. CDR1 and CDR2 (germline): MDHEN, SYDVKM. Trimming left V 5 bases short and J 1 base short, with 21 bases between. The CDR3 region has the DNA TGTGCCAGCAGTGACGCTTGGAGGGGGCGGTCATCCTACGAGCAGTACTTC. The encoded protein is CASSDAWRGRSSYEQYF.

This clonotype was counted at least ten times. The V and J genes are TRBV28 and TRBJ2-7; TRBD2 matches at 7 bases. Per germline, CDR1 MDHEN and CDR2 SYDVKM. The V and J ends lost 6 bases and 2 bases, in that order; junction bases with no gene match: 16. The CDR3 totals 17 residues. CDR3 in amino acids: CASSRYRGGTVTYEQYF. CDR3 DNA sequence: TGTGCCAGCAGCCGCTACCGCGGGGGAACGGTGACCTACGAGCAGTACTTC.

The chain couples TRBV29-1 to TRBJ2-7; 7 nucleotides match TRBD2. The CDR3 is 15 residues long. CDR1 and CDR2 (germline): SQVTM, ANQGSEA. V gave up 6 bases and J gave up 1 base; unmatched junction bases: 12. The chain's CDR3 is CSVQLATAPSYEQYF. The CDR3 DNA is TGCAGCGTCCAACTAGCGACGGCCCCTTCCTACGAGCAGTACTTC.

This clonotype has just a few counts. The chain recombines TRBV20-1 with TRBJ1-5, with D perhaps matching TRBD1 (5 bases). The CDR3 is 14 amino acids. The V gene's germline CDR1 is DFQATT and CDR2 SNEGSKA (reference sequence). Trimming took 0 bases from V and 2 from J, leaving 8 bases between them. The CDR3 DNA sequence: TGCAGTGCTAGAGACAGGGTTGGCAATCAGCCCCAGCATTTT. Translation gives CSARDRVGNQPQHF.

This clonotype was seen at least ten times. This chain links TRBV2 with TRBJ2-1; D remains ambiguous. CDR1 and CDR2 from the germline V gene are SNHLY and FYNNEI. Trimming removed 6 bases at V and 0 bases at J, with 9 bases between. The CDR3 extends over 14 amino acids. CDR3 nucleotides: TGTGCCAGCAGGTTACCCAGCTCCTACAATGAGCAGTTCTTC. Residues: CASRLPSSYNEQFF.

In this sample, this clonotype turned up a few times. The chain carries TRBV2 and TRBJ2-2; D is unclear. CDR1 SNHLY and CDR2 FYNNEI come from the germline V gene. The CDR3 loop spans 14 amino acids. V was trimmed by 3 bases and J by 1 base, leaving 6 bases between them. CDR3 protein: CASSDFQNTGELFF. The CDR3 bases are TGTGCCAGCAGTGATTTCCAGAACACCGGGGAGCTGTTTTTT.

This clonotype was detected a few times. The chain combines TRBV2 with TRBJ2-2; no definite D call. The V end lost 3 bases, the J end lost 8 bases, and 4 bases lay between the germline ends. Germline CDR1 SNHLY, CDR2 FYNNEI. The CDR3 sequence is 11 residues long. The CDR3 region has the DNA TGTGCCAGCAGTGAGTGGGGGGAGCTGTTTTTT. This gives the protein CASSEWGELFF.

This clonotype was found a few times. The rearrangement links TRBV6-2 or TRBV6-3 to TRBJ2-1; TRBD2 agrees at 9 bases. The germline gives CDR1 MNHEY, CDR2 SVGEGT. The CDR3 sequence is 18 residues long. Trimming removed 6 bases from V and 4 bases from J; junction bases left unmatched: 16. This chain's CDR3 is CASSPHVGAGGTYNEQFF. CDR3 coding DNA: TGTGCCAGCAGCCCCCACGTGGGAGCGGGGGGTACTTACAATGAGCAGTTCTTC.

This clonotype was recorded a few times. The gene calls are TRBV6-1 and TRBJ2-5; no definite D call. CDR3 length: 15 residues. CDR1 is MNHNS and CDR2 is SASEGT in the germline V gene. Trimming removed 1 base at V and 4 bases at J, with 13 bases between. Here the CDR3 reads CASSEGEGRRETQYF. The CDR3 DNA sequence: TGTGCCAGCAGTGAAGGTGAAGGGCGGCGAGAGACCCAGTACTTC.

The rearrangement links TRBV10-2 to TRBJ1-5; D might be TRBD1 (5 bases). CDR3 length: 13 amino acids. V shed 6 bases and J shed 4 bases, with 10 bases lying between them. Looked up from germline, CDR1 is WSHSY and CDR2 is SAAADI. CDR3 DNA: TGCGCCAGCAGGTTGGGGGTGAATCAGCCCCAGCATTTT. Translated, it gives CASRLGVNQPQHF.